Presented here are 27 T cell receptor beta chains from one specimen sequenced in a study of blood T cell repertoires in COVID-19. The assay was immunoSEQ multiplex PCR, and TCRdb's table has in-frame clones only and misses some. The sample holds 220,000 or so clones, roughly 80% seen once. The source material was peripheral blood. These receptors were collected from a man younger than 45 with active or convalescent COVID-19.

The V gene is TRBV28, the J gene TRBJ2-3, with 10 bases fitting TRBD2. V lost 6 bases and J lost 0; bases outside the gene matches: 6. The CDR3 runs 16 residues. The V gene's germline CDR1 is MDHEN and CDR2 SYDVKM. As DNA, the CDR3 is TGTGCCAGCAGACCTATAGCGGGGGGTAGCACAGATACGCAGTATTTT. It encodes CASRPIAGGSTDTQYF. The variable domain in full, completed from reference TRBV28 and TRBJ2-3, reads DVKVTQSSRYLVKRTGEKVFLECVQDMDHENMFWYRQDPGLGLRLIYFSYDVKMKEKGDIPEGYSVSREKKERFSLILESASTNQTSMYLCASRPIAGGSTDTQYFGPGTRLTVL.

The chain recombines TRBV4-1 with TRBJ1-3; 8 nucleotides match TRBD1. The germline CDR1 and CDR2 sequences are MGHRA and YSYEKL. The junction had 7 bases not matched to a gene; V was cut back by 2 bases and J by 1 base. There are 17 residues in the CDR3. The CDR3 spells CASSQTGNRGSGNTIYF. In DNA form, the CDR3 reads TGCGCCAGCAGCCAAACCGGAAACAGGGGGTCTGGAAACACCATATATTTT.

The rearrangement joins TRBV6-6 to TRBJ1-2; unclear D gene. The V gene's germline CDR1 is MNHNY and CDR2 SVGAGI (reference sequence). V lost 2 bases and J lost 4, with 11 bases in between. The length of the CDR3 is 14 residues. CDR3 nucleotide sequence: TGTGCCAGCAGTTACGGCTTCGAGGGCTATGGCTACACCTTC. As protein: CASSYGFEGYGYTF.

J is TRBJ2-3 and V is TRBV11-3; TRBD1 matches 9 bases. The CDR3 spans 15 residues. V was pared by 4 bases and J by 2 bases, with 4 bases of the junction left unmatched. Germline V gene sequence: CDR1 SGHNT, CDR2 YENEEA. CDR3 protein: CASSSRQGDTDTQYF. Written as DNA, the CDR3 is TGTGCCAGCAGCTCCCGACAGGGGGACACAGATACGCAGTATTTT.

The J gene is TRBJ2-3, the V gene TRBV10-1; tentative D call: TRBD2 (6 bases). V was cut by 6 bases and J by 0 bases, with 13 bases left in between. CDR3 length: 15 residues. In germline, CDR1 is WNHNN, CDR2 SYGVQD (reference sequence). The CDR3 DNA is TGCGCCAGCAGCCACGGGAGTAGGAGCACAGATACGCAGTATTTT. Translated, it gives CASSHGSRSTDTQYF.

The rearrangement links TRBV14 to TRBJ2-1; TRBD2 aligns across 9 bases. The V and J ends lost 1 base and 7 bases, in that order; junction bases with no gene match: 11. Per the germline V gene, CDR1 is SGHDN and CDR2 is FVKESK. CDR3 size: 17 residues. The CDR3 bases are TGTGCCAGCAGCCAAGGGTTAGCGGGAGTTGTAAGGAATGAGCAGTTCTTC. Encoded protein: CASSQGLAGVVRNEQFF.

This chain uses TRBV9 with TRBJ1-2; no clear D. Trimming pared 3 bases from V and 0 bases from J, leaving 6 bases between. This CDR3 region has 13 residues. Looked up from germline, CDR1 is SGDLS and CDR2 is YYNGEE. The CDR3 reads CASSARTNYGYTF. CDR3 DNA sequence: TGTGCCAGCAGCGCTAGGACTAACTATGGCTACACCTTC.

The chain combines TRBV18 with TRBJ1-2; 11 bases agree with TRBD1. CDR3 size: 16 residues. Germline-derived CDR1 and CDR2 are KGHSH and LQKENI. The ends lost 5 bases at V and 7 bases at J; junction bases unmatched: 12. Here the CDR3 DNA reads TGTGCCAGCTCAATGCCCGGGACAGGGGGTTTCTCTGGCTACACCTTC. It yields the protein CASSMPGTGGFSGYTF.

The chain carries TRBV24-1 and TRBJ1-5; D may be TRBD1 (5 bases). The ends were cut back, 5 bases at V and 7 bases at J, with 11 bases in the middle. Germline CDR1 KGHDR, CDR2 SFDVKD. The CDR3 contains 13 residues. In nucleotides, the CDR3 is TGTGCCACCAGTGCTGGGGCGGGGCAGCCCCAGCATTTT. This gives the protein CATSAGAGQPQHF.

The rearrangement joins TRBV3-1 (or the pseudogene TRBV3-2) to TRBJ2-3, with D uncertain. The germline gives CDR1 LGHDT, CDR2 YNNKEL (reference sequence). The CDR3 consists of 12 residues. V dropped 1 base and J dropped 8 bases, with 7 bases sitting between them. CDR3 in DNA: TGTGCCAGCAGCCAAGCGCCGGGTACGCAGTATTTT. Translation gives CASSQAPGTQYF.

This chain connects TRBV2 to TRBJ1-3; no clear D gene. V lost 3 bases and J 4 bases, leaving 7 bases between the germline ends. The CDR3 is 13 amino acids. CDR1 and CDR2 (germline): SNHLY, FYNNEI. In DNA form, the CDR3 reads TGTGCCAGCAGTGATACCAGAGGAAACACCATATATTTT. Translation: CASSDTRGNTIYF.

This clone occurred a few times. This sequence joins TRBV4-3 and TRBJ2-1; D gene unclear. The CDR3 covers 13 residues. V dropped 0 bases and J dropped 10 bases, with 10 bases sitting between them. Looked up from germline, CDR1 is LGHNA and CDR2 is YSLEER. CDR3 nucleotide sequence: TGCGCCAGCAGCCAAGAATGGCGGCAGGAGCAGTTCTTC. It encodes CASSQEWRQEQFF.

The chain carries TRBV6-5 and TRBJ1-1, with 8 bases matching TRBD1. There are 15 residues in the CDR3. Germline trimming cut 6 bases from V and 1 base from J; bases unmatched to any gene: 7. The germline gives CDR1 MNHEY, CDR2 SVGAGI. The CDR3 sequence: CASRPSRGPNTEAFF. DNA of the CDR3: TGTGCCAGCAGACCTAGCAGGGGGCCGAACACTGAAGCTTTCTTT.

The chain recombines TRBV14 with TRBJ1-6; D gene uncertain. Germline V gene sequence: CDR1 SGHDN, CDR2 FVKESK. Trimming shortened V by 3 bases and J by 10 bases, and 10 bases separated the two germline ends. The CDR3 is 13 amino acids. The CDR3 here is CASSQAAGSPLHF. CDR3 DNA sequence: TGTGCCAGCAGCCAGGCGGCCGGGTCACCCCTCCACTTT.

The chain recombines TRBV4-3 with TRBJ1-2, with 10 positions matching TRBD1. The length of the CDR3 is 17 residues. The junction had 10 bases not matched to a gene; V was cut back by 4 bases and J by 2 bases. Germline V gives CDR1 LGHNA, CDR2 YSLEER. CDR3 nucleotide sequence: TGCGCCAGCAGCCCCCCTCCGGGACAGGGGACCAACTATGGCTACACCTTC. It is translated as CASSPPPGQGTNYGYTF.

This chain uses TRBV2 with TRBJ1-2; tentative D call: TRBD1 (5 bases). The CDR3 spans 14 residues. Germline CDR1 is SNHLY and CDR2 is FYNNEI. Trimming removed 1 base from V and 4 bases from J, with 10 bases in between. The CDR3 reads CASSEGVRVYGYTF. The CDR3 DNA follows: TGTGCCAGCAGTGAAGGGGTCAGGGTCTATGGCTACACCTTC.

Here the CDR3 reads CASRPRGTKNIQYF. For the CDR3, the DNA is TGTGCCAGCAGACCCAGGGGCACCAAAAACATTCAGTACTTC. The rearrangement links TRBV6-5 to TRBJ2-4; TRBD1 is a possible D gene (6 bases). This CDR3 spans 14 amino acids. Germline V CDR1 and CDR2: MNHEY, SVGAGI. Trimming cost V 6 bases and J 2 bases, with 11 bases left between them.

This chain joins TRBV5-1 and TRBJ1-1; the D is unclear. The CDR3 is made up of 13 amino acids. Germline V gives CDR1 SGHRS, CDR2 YFSETQ. Trimming stripped 7 bases from V and 0 bases from J, with 10 bases between. In DNA form, the CDR3 reads TGCGCCAGCTCAACCCGGTTGAACACTGAAGCTTTCTTT. Protein sequence: CASSTRLNTEAFF.

This clone came up a few times. The V and J genes are TRBV28 and TRBJ2-2; 9 bases agree with TRBD2. The germline gives CDR1 MDHEN, CDR2 SYDVKM. This CDR3 is 16 amino acids long. The V and J ends lost 3 bases and 1 base, in that order; junction bases with no gene match: 3. The chain's CDR3 is CASSLGTSLNTGELFF. In DNA, the CDR3 is TGTGCCAGCAGTTTGGGGACTAGCCTGAACACCGGGGAGCTGTTTTTT.

In DNA form, the CDR3 reads TGTGCCAGCAGTGCAGCGCCGGGCTCCTACAATGAGCAGTTCTTC. It is translated as CASSAAPGSYNEQFF. The chain links TRBV27 to TRBJ2-1; D is uncertain. The CDR3 is made up of 15 amino acids. The germline V gene encodes CDR1 MNHEY and CDR2 SMNVEV (reference sequence). Deletions cut 5 bases from V and 0 bases from J, with 11 bases between.

This clone was observed a handful of times. The same CDR3 also results from other DNA sequences found in this sample. The V call is TRBV18, the J call TRBJ2-3, with 9 bases aligning to TRBD2. J gave up 0 bases and V 2 bases, and 0 bases lay outside the gene matches. The length of the CDR3 is 15 residues. Germline V gene sequence: CDR1 KGHSH, CDR2 LQKENI. This CDR3 is CASSPTSGSTDTQYF. CDR3 nucleotide sequence: TGTGCCAGCTCACCAACTAGCGGGAGCACAGATACGCAGTATTTT.

This chain links TRBV27 with TRBJ1-2; the match to TRBD1 covers 7 bases. Germline lookup yields CDR1 MNHEY and CDR2 SMNVEV (reference sequence). Germline trimming cut 10 bases from V and 3 bases from J; bases unmatched to any gene: 5. This CDR3 is 12 amino acids long. The CDR3 nucleotides are TGTGCCACCAAGACAGGGCACTATGGCTACACCTTC. Translating gives CATKTGHYGYTF.

The chain couples TRBV28 to TRBJ2-7; D possibly corresponds to TRBD1 (5 bases). V was clipped by 5 bases and J by 2 bases, with 25 bases between them. The CDR3 has 18 residues. The germline gives CDR1 MDHEN, CDR2 SYDVKM. The CDR3 region is CASSPLLPTAALPYEQYF. The CDR3, as DNA: TGTGCCAGCAGTCCCCTCCTCCCGACAGCCGCACTACCCTACGAGCAGTACTTC.

The CDR3 spells CASSYSRDRTEAFF. For the CDR3, the DNA is TGTGCCAGCAGTTACTCCAGGGACAGGACTGAAGCTTTCTTT. The chain joins TRBV6-2 or TRBV6-3 to TRBJ1-1; TRBD1 aligns across 8 bases. This CDR3 is built from 14 residues. V lost 0 bases and J lost 5; bases outside the gene matches: 2. Germline V gene sequence: CDR1 MNHEY, CDR2 SVGEGT.

In nucleotides, the CDR3 is TGTGCCAGCAGCCCCTCCTGGGGCGTGTCAGATGGCTACACCTTC. Its translation is CASSPSWGVSDGYTF. The chain combines TRBV6-5 with TRBJ1-2; a weak D match, TRBD1 (5 bases). Germline V gene data show CDR1 as MNHEY and CDR2 as SVGAGI. The CDR3 has 15 amino acids. V shed 6 bases and J shed 6 bases, with 20 bases lying between them.

V is TRBV19 and J is TRBJ1-3; D uncertain. Trimming removed 4 bases from V and 0 bases from J, with 7 bases in between. Germline V lookup: CDR1 LNHDA, CDR2 SQIVND (reference sequence). This CDR3 region has 14 residues. The CDR3 DNA reads TGTGCCAGTAGTAGGAGCGGCTCTGGAAACACCATATATTTT. This gives the protein CASSRSGSGNTIYF.

The rearrangement joins TRBV10-3 to TRBJ2-7; TRBD1 matches at 10 bases. Germline V gives CDR1 ENHRY, CDR2 SYGVKD. The CDR3 runs to 14 residues. The V segment lost 6 bases and the J segment 6 bases; nucleotides outside the gene matches: 8. The CDR3, as DNA: TGTGCCATCAGAGCCGGGACAGGGGTTTCCGAGCAGTACTTC. Its translation: CAIRAGTGVSEQYF.